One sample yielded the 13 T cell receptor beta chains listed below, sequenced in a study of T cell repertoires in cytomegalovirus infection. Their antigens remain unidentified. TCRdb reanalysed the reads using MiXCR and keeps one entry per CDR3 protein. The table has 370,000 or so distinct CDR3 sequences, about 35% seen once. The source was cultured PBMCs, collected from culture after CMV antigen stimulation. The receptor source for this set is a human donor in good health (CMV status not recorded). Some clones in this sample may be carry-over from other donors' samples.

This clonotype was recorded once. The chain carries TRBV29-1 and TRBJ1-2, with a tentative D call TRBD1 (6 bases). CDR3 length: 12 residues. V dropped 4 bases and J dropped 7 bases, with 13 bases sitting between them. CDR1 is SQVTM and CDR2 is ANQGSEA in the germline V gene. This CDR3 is CSVGNWGAGYTF. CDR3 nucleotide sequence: TGCAGCGTTGGGAACTGGGGGGCTGGCTACACCTTC.

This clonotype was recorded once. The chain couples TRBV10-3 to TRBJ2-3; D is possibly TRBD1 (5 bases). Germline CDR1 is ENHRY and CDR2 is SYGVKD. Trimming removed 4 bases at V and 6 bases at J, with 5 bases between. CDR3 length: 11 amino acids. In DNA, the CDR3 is TGTGCCATCAGTGCAGGGGATACGCAGTATTTT. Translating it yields CAISAGDTQYF.

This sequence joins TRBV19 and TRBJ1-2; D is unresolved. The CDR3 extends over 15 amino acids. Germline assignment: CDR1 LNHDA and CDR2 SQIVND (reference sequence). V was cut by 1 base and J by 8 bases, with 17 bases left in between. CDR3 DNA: TGTGCCAGTAGTATAGCAGGCAGGAGACCGTCGGGCTACACCTTC. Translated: CASSIAGRRPSGYTF.

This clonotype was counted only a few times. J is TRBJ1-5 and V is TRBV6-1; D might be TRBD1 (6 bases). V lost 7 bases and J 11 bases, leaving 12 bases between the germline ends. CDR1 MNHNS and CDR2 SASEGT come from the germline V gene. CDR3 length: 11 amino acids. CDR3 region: CASTNRATQHF. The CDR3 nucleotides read TGTGCCAGCACCAACAGGGCTACCCAGCATTTT.

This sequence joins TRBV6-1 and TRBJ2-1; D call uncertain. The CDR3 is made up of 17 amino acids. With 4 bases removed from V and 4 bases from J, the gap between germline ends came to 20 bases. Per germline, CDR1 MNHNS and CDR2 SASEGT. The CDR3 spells CASSGRTPLGFYNEQFF. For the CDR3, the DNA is TGTGCCAGCAGTGGAAGGACGCCCCTGGGCTTTTACAATGAGCAGTTCTTC.

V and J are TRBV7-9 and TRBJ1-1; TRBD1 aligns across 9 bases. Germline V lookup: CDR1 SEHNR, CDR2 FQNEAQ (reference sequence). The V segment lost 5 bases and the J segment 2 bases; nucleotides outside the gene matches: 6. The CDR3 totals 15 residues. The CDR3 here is CASSALTGGNTEAFF. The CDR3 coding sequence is TGTGCCAGCAGCGCCTTAACAGGGGGCAACACTGAAGCTTTCTTT.

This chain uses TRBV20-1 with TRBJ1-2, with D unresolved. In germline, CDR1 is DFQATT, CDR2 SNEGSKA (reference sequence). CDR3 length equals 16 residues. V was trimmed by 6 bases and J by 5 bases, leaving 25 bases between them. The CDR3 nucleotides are TGCAGTGCCCGACCCCTTGGCGAAGTAGGCCTTTATGGCTACACCTTC. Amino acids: CSARPLGEVGLYGYTF.

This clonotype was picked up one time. The CDR3 DNA is TGTGCCAGCTCACCACTGGGGACGGATTCGAACACTGAAGCTTTCTTT. It encodes CASSPLGTDSNTEAFF. V and J are TRBV18 and TRBJ1-1; TRBD1 might be the D (5 bases). This CDR3 has 16 amino acids. Trimming shortened V by 1 base and J by 1 base, and 13 bases separated the two germline ends. Looked up from germline, CDR1 is KGHSH and CDR2 is LQKENI.

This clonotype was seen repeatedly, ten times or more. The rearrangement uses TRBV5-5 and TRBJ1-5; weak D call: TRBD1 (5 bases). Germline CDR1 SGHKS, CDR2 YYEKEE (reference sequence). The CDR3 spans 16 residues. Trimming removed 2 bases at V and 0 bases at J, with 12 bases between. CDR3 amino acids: CASSFVGGASNQPQHF. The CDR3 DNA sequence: TGTGCCAGCAGCTTCGTGGGGGGTGCTAGCAATCAGCCCCAGCATTTT.

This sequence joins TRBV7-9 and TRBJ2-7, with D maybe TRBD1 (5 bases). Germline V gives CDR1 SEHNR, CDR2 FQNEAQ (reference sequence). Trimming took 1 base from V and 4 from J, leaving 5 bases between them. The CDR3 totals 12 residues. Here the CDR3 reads CASSLGQYEQYV. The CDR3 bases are TGTGCCAGCAGCTTAGGACAGTACGAGCAGTACGTC.

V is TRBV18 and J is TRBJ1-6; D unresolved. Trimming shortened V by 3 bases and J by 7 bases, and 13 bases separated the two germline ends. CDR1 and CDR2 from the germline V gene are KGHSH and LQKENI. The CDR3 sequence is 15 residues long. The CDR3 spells CASSPAGMNNSPLHF. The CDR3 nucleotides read TGTGCCAGCTCACCTGCGGGAATGAACAATTCACCCCTCCACTTT. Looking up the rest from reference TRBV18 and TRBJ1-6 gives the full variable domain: NAGVMQNPRHLVRRRGQEARLRCSPMKGHSHVYWYRQLPEEGLKFMVYLQKENIIDESGMPKERFSAEFPKEGPSILRIQQVVRGDSAAYFCASSPAGMNNSPLHFGNGTRLTVT.

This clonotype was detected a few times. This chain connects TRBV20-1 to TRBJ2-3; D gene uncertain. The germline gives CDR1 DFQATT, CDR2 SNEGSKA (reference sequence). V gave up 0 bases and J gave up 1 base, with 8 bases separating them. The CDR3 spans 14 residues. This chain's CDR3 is CSARDRSGTDTQYF. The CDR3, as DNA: TGCAGTGCTAGAGATCGAAGCGGCACAGATACGCAGTATTTT.

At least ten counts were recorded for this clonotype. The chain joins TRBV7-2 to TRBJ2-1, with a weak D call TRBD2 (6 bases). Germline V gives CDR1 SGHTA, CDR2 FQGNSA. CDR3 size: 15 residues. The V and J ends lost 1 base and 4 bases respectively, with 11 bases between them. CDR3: CASSLVAGSYNEQFF. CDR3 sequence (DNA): TGTGCCAGCAGCTTAGTGGCGGGATCTTACAATGAGCAGTTCTTC.